This section outlines one T cell receptor beta chain sequence together with its context. The data belong to a study of blood T cell repertoires in COVID-19. The wider study: Some COVID-19 samples were acute and others convalescent; all came from the United States, Italy and Spain.

Looked up from germline, CDR1 is LNHDA and CDR2 is SQIVND (reference sequence). This CDR3 has 16 amino acids. The ends were cut back, 4 bases at V and 5 bases at J, with 21 bases in the middle. Some clones are missing from TCRdb's copy, which holds only in-frame ones; the method was immunoSEQ multiplex PCR. Of around 300,000 clones in the sample, over 75% were seen once. The source material was peripheral blood. This chain joins TRBV19 and TRBJ2-7, with a tentative D call TRBD1 (6 bases). This clonotype originated in a man between 45 and 60 years old with active or convalescent COVID-19. The CDR3 protein is CASSTRQARGLDEQYF. In nucleotides, the CDR3 is TGTGCCAGTAGTACCCGACAGGCCAGAGGCCTCGACGAGCAGTACTTC.